The T cell receptor beta chain under discussion was sequenced for a study of T cells after yellow fever vaccination. Study conclusions and caveats: The bulk population could contribute abundant contaminating clonotypes to FACS-sorted repertoires. There was a small share of clonotypes that showed up in both the CD4 and CD8 compartments.

A word on this clonotype: The antigen remains unidentified.

TCRdb passed the 5' RACE reads through MiXCR, listing each CDR3 protein once. Altogether some 600,000 distinct CDR3 sequences are present, 17% being singletons, with the ten largest covering 15% to 20%. The CDR3 is 16 amino acids. The germline gives CDR1 LNHNV, CDR2 YYDKDF (reference sequence). V lost 2 bases and J lost 5; bases outside the gene matches: 11. The V gene is TRBV15, the J gene TRBJ2-5, with TRBD1 matching 7 bases. Sequencing was performed on PBMCs, taken about 5 days after the first yellow fever vaccination. The receptor was derived from a man aged 18 to 35 who received the YFV17D yellow fever vaccine. The CDR3 coding sequence is TGTGCCACCAGCAGACCCGACAGGGAGCGCTGGGAGACCCAGTACTTC. It yields the protein CATSRPDRERWETQYF.